This is a list of T cell receptor beta chains from one sample in a study of vaccination effects on CD4 cells after COVID-19. Produced via immunoSEQ multiplex PCR; TCRdb's table is partial and in-frame only. The data hold roughly 41,000 clones, with 65% to 75% observed a single time. The antigens these receptors bind are not known. This sample comprised CD4+ T cells from PBMCs cultured without peptide, obtained after COVID-19 vaccination. The receptors here all came from a human donor who received a COVID-19 vaccine. Both conserved end residues are part of each CDR3. A D gene is named only where the DNA matches it firmly. Expanded clones are given a class, and other clones once, few, many or no size at all.

>TRBD1|TRBV6-5|TRBJ1-2|-
CASSYANRGGYTF
TGTGCCAGCAGTTACGCTAACAGGGGCGGCTACACCTTC
>TRBD1|TRBV3-1/TRBV3-2|TRBJ1-3|-
CASSQEAGGYTIYF
TGTGCCAGCAGCCAAGAGGCAGGGGGGTACACCATATATTTT
>TRBD1|TRBV5-4|TRBJ1-2|-
CASSLGQGSGYGYTF
TGTGCCAGCAGCTTGGGACAGGGATCGGGCTATGGCTACACCTTC
>TRBD1|TRBV30|TRBJ1-2|-
CAWTLQGAYGYTF
TGTGCCTGGACACTACAGGGGGCCTATGGCTACACCTTC
>-|TRBV21-1|TRBJ2-7|-
CASSTGLPLYEQYF
TGTGCCAGCAGCACGGGGTTGCCACTCTACGAGCAGTACTTC
>-|TRBV18|TRBJ1-5|-
CASSPQDGLNQPQHF
TGTGCCAGCTCACCACAGGACGGCTTAAATCAGCCCCAGCATTTT
>TRBD1|TRBV7-9|TRBJ2-2|few
CASSFGRGPSLNTGELFF
TGTGCCAGCAGCTTTGGCAGGGGGCCCTCCTTAAACACCGGGGAGCTGTTTTTT
>TRBD1|TRBV6-1|TRBJ1-2|-
CASSERQGVVGYTF
TGTGCCAGCAGTGAAAGACAGGGGGTAGTTGGCTACACCTTC
>-|TRBV6-5|TRBJ1-3|-
CASRGGVRNTIYF
TGTGCCAGCAGAGGGGGTGTCAGAAACACCATATATTTT
>-|TRBV18|TRBJ1-5|few
CASSPDGDNQPQHF
TGTGCCAGCTCACCGGACGGGGACAATCAGCCCCAGCATTTT
>-|TRBV15|TRBJ1-1|-
CATSRDLGAFLNTEAFF
TGTGCCACCAGCAGGGATCTTGGAGCCTTTTTGAACACTGAAGCTTTCTTT
>-|TRBV3-1/TRBV3-2|TRBJ2-2|-
CASSQAGRGNTGELFF
TGTGCCAGCAGCCAAGCCGGGCGGGGAAACACCGGGGAGCTGTTTTTT
>TRBD1|TRBV27|TRBJ1-2|-
CATSPGTGLLYTF
TGTGCCACCTCCCCCGGGACAGGTCTCCTCTACACCTTC
>-|TRBV12-3/TRBV12-4|TRBJ1-5|-
CASSPGPNQPQHF
TGTGCCAGCAGTCCGGGCCCCAATCAGCCCCAGCATTTT
>-|TRBV4-2|TRBJ2-3|-
CASSQGPARSTDTQYF
TGTGCCAGCAGCCAAGGACCAGCCAGAAGCACAGATACGCAGTATTTT
>-|TRBV29-1|TRBJ1-1|-
CSVAPEKGYTEAFF
TGCAGCGTTGCCCCTGAGAAAGGTTACACTGAAGCTTTCTTT
>-|TRBV5-1|TRBJ1-2|-
CASAETYNYGYTF
TGCGCCAGCGCCGAGACCTATAACTATGGCTACACCTTC
>-|TRBV11-2|TRBJ2-5|-
CASSSRSSGETQYF
TGTGCCAGCAGCTCCCGGAGCAGTGGGGAGACCCAGTACTTC
>-|TRBV28|TRBJ1-5|few
CASSLIGGQPQHF
TGTGCCAGCAGTTTAATAGGGGGACAGCCCCAGCATTTT
>-|TRBV2|TRBJ2-5|once
CASSESGQETQYF
TGTGCCAGCAGTGAAAGCGGCCAAGAGACCCAGTACTTC
>TRBD1|TRBV19|TRBJ1-6|-
CASRRDRVENSPLHF
TGTGCCAGTAGAAGGGACAGGGTCGAAAATTCACCCCTCCACTTT
>-|TRBV10-3|TRBJ2-7|-
CAISGDQNEQYF
TGTGCCATCAGTGGGGATCAGAACGAGCAGTACTTC
>-|TRBV27|TRBJ2-1|-
CASSLSLGGEQFF
TGTGCCAGCAGTTTATCCCTGGGGGGTGAGCAGTTCTTC
>TRBD2|TRBV7-6|TRBJ2-3|-
CASSQMGLATDTQYF
TGTGCCAGCAGTCAAATGGGACTAGCGACAGATACGCAGTATTTT
>TRBD2|TRBV6-6|TRBJ2-3|-
CASRSSGGKDTDTQYF
TGTGCCAGCAGGTCCTCGGGGGGGAAGGACACAGATACGCAGTATTTT
>-|TRBV11-2|TRBJ1-2|-
CASSSPGQGQGYTF
TGTGCCAGCAGCTCTCCCGGCCAAGGGCAGGGCTACACCTTC
>-|TRBV25-1|TRBJ2-5|-
CASSLGGVTQETQYF
TGTGCCAGCAGTCTAGGGGGAGTGACCCAAGAGACCCAGTACTTC
>TRBD1|TRBV5-4|TRBJ1-1|-
CASSTRGTGGEAFF
TGTGCCAGCAGCACAAGAGGGACAGGGGGAGAAGCTTTCTTT
>-|TRBV3-1/TRBV3-2|TRBJ2-7|-
CASSLNLGWEVLSYEQYF
TGTGCCAGCAGCCTGAATTTGGGGTGGGAGGTCCTCTCCTACGAGCAGTACTTC
>-|TRBV27|TRBJ2-3|-
CASSFGPHTDTQYF
TGTGCCAGCAGTTTTGGGCCCCACACAGATACGCAGTATTTT
>-|TRBV12-3/TRBV12-4|TRBJ1-1|-
CASSPGFNTEAFF
TGTGCCAGCAGCCCAGGGTTTAACACTGAAGCTTTCTTT
>TRBD2|TRBV5-4|TRBJ2-1|few
CASSPLTSGSYYEQFF
TGTGCCAGCAGCCCGCTCACTAGCGGGAGTTACTATGAGCAGTTCTTC
>-|TRBV24-1|TRBJ1-6|-
CATSDLHDNGEGVSPLHF
TGTGCCACCAGTGATTTGCACGATAATGGGGAGGGTGTCTCACCCCTCCACTTT
>-|TRBV6-5|TRBJ2-7|-
CASTGESYEQYF
TGTGCCAGCACAGGGGAATCCTACGAGCAGTACTTC
>-|TRBV6-5|TRBJ2-2|few
CASRGGNTGELFF
TGTGCCAGCAGAGGGGGGAACACCGGGGAGCTGTTTTTT
>-|TRBV5-1|TRBJ2-2|-
CASSPGPGYTGELFF
TGCGCCAGCAGCCCGGGGCCGGGCTACACCGGGGAGCTGTTTTTT
>-|TRBV7-2|TRBJ1-1|few
CASSPWRNTEAFF
TGTGCCAGCAGCCCTTGGCGGAACACTGAAGCTTTCTTT
>TRBD2|TRBV7-6|TRBJ2-7|-
CASSLGGASGGLEQYF
TGTGCCAGCAGCTTAGGAGGTGCTAGCGGGGGTTTGGAGCAGTACTTC
>TRBD1|TRBV9|TRBJ1-1|-
CASSVGGTVNTEAFF
TGTGCCAGCAGCGTAGGGGGGACAGTGAACACTGAAGCTTTCTTT
>-|TRBV12-5|TRBJ1-1|-
CASGFNPGPANTEAFF
TGTGCTAGTGGGTTCAACCCCGGCCCGGCAAACACTGAAGCTTTCTTT
>-|TRBV27|TRBJ2-3|-
CASSSKSRRPAESPDTQYF
TGTGCCAGCAGTTCCAAAAGTCGACGACCAGCGGAGTCGCCAGATACGCAGTATTTT
>TRBD1|TRBV3-1/TRBV3-2|TRBJ2-1|-
CASSQPGDRGRIHEQFF
TGTGCCAGCAGCCAACCGGGAGACAGGGGGCGCATCCATGAGCAGTTCTTC
>-|TRBV11-3|TRBJ2-1|-
CASSLDQGGTGTTNEQFF
TGTGCCAGCAGCTTAGATCAGGGAGGGACAGGTACCACCAATGAGCAGTTCTTC